The 10 T cell receptor beta chains listed next were all sequenced from one sample in a study of T cell clonotyping in hematopoietic cell transplantation. Method: immunoSEQ multiplex PCR; TCRdb's copy keeps in-frame clones and lacks some. The sample consists of more than 10,000 clones, about four fifths of them appearing once. Sample: PBMCs, taken 100 days after allogeneic stem cell transplant. All receptors derive from a female patient in her thirties or forties who had an allogeneic stem cell transplant from a related donor, so T cells may come from the graft donor. Some clones in this sample may be carry-over from other donors' samples.

This clone occurred once. The chain combines TRBV6-5 with TRBJ1-5; 10 nucleotides match TRBD1. The CDR3 has 14 residues. Germline CDR1 reads MNHEY; CDR2 reads SVGAGI. The V segment lost 2 bases and the J segment 6 bases; nucleotides outside the gene matches: 1. The CDR3 region is CASSYGQGGQPQHF. The CDR3 region has the DNA TGTGCCAGCAGTTACGGACAGGGGGGTCAGCCCCAGCATTTT.

The rearrangement joins TRBV5-4 to TRBJ1-1, with unresolved D. CDR1 is SGHNT, CDR2 YYREEE, per germline (reference sequence). The CDR3 spans 14 residues. The V and J ends lost 0 bases and 2 bases respectively, with 8 bases between them. The CDR3 sequence: CASSLEAFNTEAFF. As DNA, the CDR3 is TGTGCCAGCAGCTTGGAAGCATTTAACACTGAAGCTTTCTTT.

The J gene is TRBJ1-1, the V gene TRBV10-3, with 11 bases matching TRBD1. CDR3 size: 17 residues. The V and J ends lost 6 bases and 6 bases, in that order; junction bases with no gene match: 15. Looked up from germline, CDR1 is ENHRY and CDR2 is SYGVKD. For the CDR3, the DNA is TGTGCCATCAGCCCGCCAAGGACAGGGGGCCTATTCGCTGAAGCTTTCTTT. Residues: CAISPPRTGGLFAEAFF.

The CDR3 DNA is TGTGCCAGCAGTGAAGCAGGGCAGGGAGCAAATCAGCCCCAGCATTTT. It encodes CASSEAGQGANQPQHF. V usage is TRBV2 and J usage is TRBJ1-5, with D tentatively TRBD1 (5 bases). V lost 0 bases and J lost 4, with 13 bases in between. This CDR3 spans 16 amino acids. Germline lookup yields CDR1 SNHLY and CDR2 FYNNEI.

The CDR3 coding sequence is TGTGCCATCAGTGAGAACGGGTATAGCAATCAGCCCCAGCATTTT. Translation: CAISENGYSNQPQHF. This chain connects TRBV10-3 to TRBJ1-5; D is uncertain. The germline CDR1 and CDR2 sequences are ENHRY and SYGVKD. V dropped 2 bases and J dropped 0 bases, with 8 bases sitting between them. This CDR3 has 15 amino acids.

This clone was observed a few times. The sample carries other DNA sequences with the same CDR3. The chain links TRBV5-6 to TRBJ2-7; no clear D gene. The V gene lost 1 base and the J gene lost 0 bases, with 2 bases spanning the gap. The CDR3 length is 12 residues. Per the germline V gene, CDR1 is SGHDT and CDR2 is YYEEEE. The CDR3 reads CASSLSSYEQYF. For the CDR3, the DNA is TGTGCCAGCAGCTTGTCCTCCTACGAGCAGTACTTC.

The gene calls are TRBV20-1 and TRBJ2-3, with D perhaps TRBD2 (6 bases). Germline V gene data show CDR1 as DFQATT and CDR2 as SNEGSKA (reference sequence). The CDR3 covers 11 residues. V lost 7 bases, J lost 4 bases, and 9 bases lay in between. The CDR3 loop is CSGGVADTQYF. The CDR3 DNA reads as TGCAGTGGCGGGGTCGCAGATACGCAGTATTTT.

The J gene is TRBJ1-6, the V gene TRBV18; 9 bases align to TRBD1. Germline CDR1 is KGHSH and CDR2 is LQKENI. The CDR3 consists of 16 residues. The junction had 7 bases not matched to a gene; V was cut back by 0 bases and J by 10 bases. The CDR3 DNA is TGTGCCAGCTCACCACCAGGGGACAGGGAGACCTCACCCCTCCACTTT. It specifies CASSPPGDRETSPLHF.

The J gene is TRBJ2-1, the V gene TRBV4-1, with D possibly being TRBD2 (7 bases). V was shortened by 0 bases and J by 5 bases, with 14 bases between the two germline ends. The germline CDR1 and CDR2 sequences are MGHRA and YSYEKL. The CDR3 totals 16 residues. CDR3 nucleotides: TGCGCCAGCAGCCAAGATTGGGGGGGCCAAAACAATGAGCAGTTCTTC. Its translation: CASSQDWGGQNNEQFF.

This clone was seen a few times. The chain uses TRBV27 and TRBJ2-7; 8 bases match TRBD1. The CDR3 has 16 residues. Trimming took 5 bases from V and 6 from J; bases not matched to a gene: 15. Germline CDR1 MNHEY, CDR2 SMNVEV (reference sequence). Written as DNA, the CDR3 is TGTGCCAGCAGTCCAGGGGGCGACTACCTGGCGCGCGAGCAGTACTTC. This codes for CASSPGGDYLAREQYF.